This entry lists 16 T cell receptor beta chains sequenced from one sample in a study of Graves' ophthalmopathy and Graves' hyperthyroidism. Using RNA transcripts, the TCR beta CDR3 regions were amplified. RT-PCR in the first round used HTBI primers; a second-round multiplex PCR followed. TCRdb re-called the multiplex PCR reads through MiXCR, storing one row per CDR3 protein. The data hold some 410,000 distinct CDR3 sequences, with over 20% observed a single time. Input material: peripheral blood. The receptors were sampled from a woman aged 18-29 years with stable Graves' hyperthyroidism.

The chain carries TRBV6-1 and TRBJ2-7; unclear D gene. V gave up 6 bases and J gave up 0 bases, with 12 bases separating them. CDR1 MNHNS and CDR2 SASEGT come from the germline V gene. The CDR3 has 14 residues. The CDR3 nucleotides are TGTGCCAGCAGCACCGAAATTCTCTCCTACGAGCAGTACTTC. Amino acid sequence: CASSTEILSYEQYF.

In this sample, this clonotype turned up many times. The rearrangement joins TRBV12-3 or TRBV12-4 to TRBJ2-7, with unresolved D. The CDR3 runs to 11 residues. V dropped 5 bases and J dropped 0 bases, with 2 bases sitting between them. The CDR3 is CASSTSYEQYF. The CDR3 DNA sequence: TGTGCCAGCAGTACCTCCTACGAGCAGTACTTC.

This clonotype showed up many times. V and J are TRBV19 and TRBJ2-7; D is tentatively TRBD1 or TRBD2 (5 bases each). Trimming cost V 10 bases and J 5 bases, with 18 bases left between them. In germline, CDR1 is LNHDA, CDR2 SQIVND (reference sequence). The CDR3 consists of 13 residues. The CDR3 DNA reads as TGTGCCACCTCGTCAGGGACGGTGGACGAGCAGTACTTC. It codes for CATSSGTVDEQYF.

V and J are TRBV19 and TRBJ2-4, with 14 positions matching TRBD2. Germline values: CDR1 LNHDA, CDR2 SQIVND (reference sequence). The CDR3 loop spans 23 amino acids. J was trimmed by 0 bases and V by 5 bases; bases with no gene match: 21. As DNA, the CDR3 is TGTGCCAGTAGTCATACGACTAGCGGGAGGGCCGCCGCAATACCTCTAGCCAAAAACATTCAGTACTTC. It encodes CASSHTTSGRAAAIPLAKNIQYF.

This clonotype was counted at least ten times. The chain joins TRBV30 to TRBJ1-2; the D gene is possibly TRBD1 (6 bases). Deletions cut 7 bases from V and 5 bases from J, with 14 bases between. The CDR3 sequence is 12 residues long. In germline, CDR1 is GTSNPN, CDR2 SVGIG (reference sequence). DNA for the CDR3: TGTGCCTCCGCGGACAGTCCGTATGGCTACACCTTC. Translated: CASADSPYGYTF.

This clonotype appeared once. The genes are TRBV28 and TRBJ2-5, with TRBD1 matching over 7 bases. Trimming removed 3 bases from V and 2 bases from J; junction bases left unmatched: 6. Germline V gene sequence: CDR1 MDHEN, CDR2 SYDVKM. The CDR3 sequence is 15 residues long. Here the CDR3 DNA reads TGTGCCAGCAGTTTCTACCGGGGACAGCAAGAGACCCAGTACTTC. As protein: CASSFYRGQQETQYF. The entire variable domain, with the rest obtained from reference TRBV28 and TRBJ2-5, is as follows: DVKVTQSSRYLVKRTGEKVFLECVQDMDHENMFWYRQDPGLGLRLIYFSYDVKMKEKGDIPEGYSVSREKKERFSLILESASTNQTSMYLCASSFYRGQQETQYFGPGTRLLVL.

CDR3 nucleotides: TGTGCCAGCAGTCCTTCGGACAGGAGCTCCTACGAGCAGTACTTC. Translating gives CASSPSDRSSYEQYF. The chain couples TRBV28 to TRBJ2-7, with 7 bases that match TRBD1. V shed 5 bases, J shed 0 bases, and the junction held 7 bases outside the gene matches. There are 15 residues in the CDR3. Germline CDR1 MDHEN, CDR2 SYDVKM.

This clonotype appeared many times. V usage is TRBV7-2 and J usage is TRBJ2-7; no firm D call. Germline CDR1 is SGHTA and CDR2 is FQGNSA. V shed 1 base and J shed 2 bases, with 9 bases lying between them. The CDR3 consists of 14 residues. This CDR3 is CASSLGLSTYEQYF. CDR3 bases: TGTGCCAGCAGCTTAGGACTGAGTACCTACGAGCAGTACTTC.

The chain links TRBV6-2 or TRBV6-3 to TRBJ1-2; a possible D gene is TRBD1 (5 bases). The CDR3 runs to 13 residues. V gave up 2 bases and J gave up 4 bases, with 8 bases separating them. Germline V gene sequence: CDR1 MNHEY, CDR2 SVGEGT. CDR3 coding DNA: TGTGCCAGCAGTTACACGGGACTCTATGGCTACACCTTC. It codes for CASSYTGLYGYTF.

This clonotype occurred many times. The V and J genes are TRBV2 and TRBJ1-1; the D gene is possibly TRBD1 (5 bases). CDR1 is SNHLY and CDR2 is FYNNEI in the germline V gene. The CDR3 is 16 amino acids. The ends were cut back, 6 bases at V and 0 bases at J, with 17 bases in the middle. CDR3 DNA: TGTGCCAGCAGCGCCGACAGAACAAACATGAACACTGAAGCTTTCTTT. Its protein product is CASSADRTNMNTEAFF. The full variable domain, rest sourced from reference TRBV2 and TRBJ1-1, is EPEVTQTPSHQVTQMGQEVILRCVPISNHLYFYWYRQILGQKVEFLVSFYNNEISEKSEIFDDQFSVERPDGSNFTLKIRSTKLEDSAMYFCASSADRTNMNTEAFFGQGTRLTVV.

This clonotype was seen repeatedly, ten times or more. The V gene is TRBV20-1, the J gene TRBJ2-7, with D tentatively TRBD2 (6 bases). Trimming cost V 1 base and J 2 bases, with 15 bases left between them. Germline values: CDR1 DFQATT, CDR2 SNEGSKA (reference sequence). The CDR3 totals 15 residues. CDR3 DNA sequence: TGCAGTGCTAGAGCGTGGGGGGTCTTGGCCTACGAGCAGTACTTC. Amino acid sequence: CSARAWGVLAYEQYF.

This clonotype came up once. A read error may produce the germline difference seen at one junction end. The chain couples TRBV6-1 to TRBJ2-5; D perhaps matches TRBD2 (5 bases). The CDR3 is made up of 17 amino acids. Germline V CDR1 and CDR2: MNHNS, SASEGT. The CDR3 protein is CASRNGPDSRGRETQDF. The CDR3 DNA reads TGTGCCAGCAGGAACGGGCCGGACTCCCGAGGGCGAGAGACCCAGGACTTC.

There are many counts of this clonotype. The genes are TRBV12-3 or TRBV12-4 and TRBJ2-4; no definite D call. The CDR3 extends over 20 amino acids. The V and J ends lost 3 bases and 0 bases respectively, with 24 bases between them. This chain's CDR3 is CASSFPPRRRKGLAKNIQYF. CDR3 DNA: TGTGCCAGCAGTTTTCCCCCGCGTCGGCGTAAGGGCCTAGCCAAAAACATTCAGTACTTC.

Only one count was recorded for this clonotype. The chain uses TRBV20-1 and TRBJ2-7; 10 bases line up with TRBD1. CDR1 and CDR2 from the germline V gene are DFQATT and SNEGSKA (reference sequence). The V gene end was trimmed by 0 bases and the J gene end by 0 bases; junction bases not matched to a gene: 8. The CDR3 runs 17 residues. The CDR3 region has the DNA TGCAGTGCTAGAGACCCAAGACAGGGGGCACTCTCCTACGAGCAGTACTTC. This sequence encodes CSARDPRQGALSYEQYF.

Many counts were recorded for this clonotype. The chain combines TRBV28 with TRBJ2-7; 8 nucleotides line up with TRBD2. The CDR3 contains 14 residues. V shed 8 bases and J 4 bases; nucleotides not matched to a gene: 10. Germline-derived CDR1 and CDR2 are MDHEN and SYDVKM. In DNA, the CDR3 is TGTGCCAGCCGTAGCGGGACCCTCATTTACGAGCAGTACTTC. This encodes CASRSGTLIYEQYF.

This clonotype showed up many times. The chain links TRBV7-8 to TRBJ2-7; possibly TRBD2 for D (5 bases). The germline CDR1 and CDR2 sequences are SGHVS and FQNEAQ. The ends were cut back, 6 bases at V and 4 bases at J, with 16 bases in the middle. CDR3 size: 14 residues. DNA of the CDR3: TGTGCCAGCAGGAACCGAGGGAAAGGTTACGAGCAGTACTTC. This gives the protein CASRNRGKGYEQYF.